This T cell receptor (beta chain) was profiled in a study of T cell changes during pregnancy in multiple sclerosis. Germline loops: CDR1 SGHTA, CDR2 FQGTGA. CDR3 length: 13 amino acids. The V gene lost 4 bases and the J gene lost 1 base, with 7 bases spanning the gap. The protocol was immunoSEQ multiplex PCR, while the TCRdb copy is restricted to in-frame clones and leaves out a portion. The table has tens of thousands of clones, about 92% seen once. Sequencing used CD4+ T cells from peripheral blood mononuclear cells, obtained before pregnancy. The chain recombines TRBV7-3 with TRBJ1-1, with D unresolved. This TCR derives from a female donor with multiple sclerosis, enrolled in a pregnancy study. CDR3 protein: CASSSTRNTEAFF. The CDR3 nucleotides are TGTGCCAGCAGCTCTACCCGGAACACTGAAGCTTTCTTT.